A single sample gave rise to the 20 T cell receptor beta chains below, sequenced in a study of blood T cell repertoires in COVID-19. The assay was immunoSEQ multiplex PCR, and TCRdb's table has in-frame clones only and misses some. The sample lists 85,000 to 130,000 clones; roughly 86% were seen once. Sequencing was performed on peripheral blood. These receptors came from a woman aged 55-69 years with acute or convalescent COVID-19.

V gene TRBV27 combines with J gene TRBJ1-1, with D unresolved. From germline, CDR1 is MNHEY and CDR2 SMNVEV (reference sequence). Trimming cost V 7 bases and J 4 bases, with 7 bases left between them. This CDR3 has 11 amino acids. This chain's CDR3 is CASKFSTEAFF. The CDR3 bases are TGTGCCAGCAAGTTTAGCACTGAAGCTTTCTTT.

The table lists this clone with a count of one. The chain has TRBV6-2 or TRBV6-3 and TRBJ2-3, with 14 bases identical to TRBD2. CDR1 and CDR2 (germline): MNHEY, SVGEGT. The CDR3 spans 16 residues. The V segment lost 4 bases and the J segment 4 bases; nucleotides outside the gene matches: 4. The DNA for the CDR3 is TGTGCCAGCAGTTTGGGACTAGCGGGAGTCTCAGATACGCAGTATTTT. It yields the protein CASSLGLAGVSDTQYF.

This clone was observed a single time. V gene TRBV28 combines with J gene TRBJ2-1; TRBD2 agrees at 11 bases. CDR1 is MDHEN and CDR2 is SYDVKM in the germline V gene. The CDR3 length is 16 residues. V dropped 6 bases and J dropped 1; count of bases not matched to a gene: 5. The CDR3: CASRQTSGRSYNEQFF. DNA of the CDR3: TGTGCCAGCAGACAAACTAGCGGGAGATCCTACAATGAGCAGTTCTTC.

This chain links TRBV11-3 with TRBJ2-1; possible D gene TRBD2, 5 bases. The CDR3 is made up of 16 amino acids. CDR1 is SGHNT and CDR2 is YENEEA in the germline V gene. The ends were cut back, 3 bases at V and 4 bases at J, with 16 bases in the middle. For the CDR3, the DNA is TGTGCCAGCAGCTTCGGCGGGCCCAGCGGATACAATGAGCAGTTCTTC. This gives the protein CASSFGGPSGYNEQFF.

This clone appeared a few times. The chain is built from TRBV6-6 and TRBJ2-7, with 8 bases aligning to TRBD2. Germline lookup yields CDR1 MNHNY and CDR2 SVGAGI (reference sequence). V shed 6 bases, J shed 2 bases, and the junction held 3 bases outside the gene matches. The CDR3 is 13 amino acids. The CDR3: CASRREVPYEQYV. In DNA, the CDR3 is TGTGCCAGCAGGCGGGAGGTCCCCTACGAGCAGTACGTC.

The J gene is TRBJ1-2, the V gene TRBV5-1, with D possibly being TRBD1 (5 bases). The CDR3 sequence is 14 residues long. Between the trimmed V and J ends, which lost 0 bases and 4 bases, there was a span of 10 bases. Germline values: CDR1 SGHRS, CDR2 YFSETQ. CDR3 coding DNA: TGCGCCAGCAGCTTGGATTCCGGGGGCTATGGCTACACCTTC. Translating gives CASSLDSGGYGYTF.

This chain links TRBV5-4 with TRBJ2-2; no firm D call. V was shortened by 5 bases and J by 4 bases, with 9 bases between the two germline ends. This CDR3 contains 13 residues. Germline CDR1 reads SGHNT; CDR2 reads YYREEE (reference sequence). CDR3 coding DNA: TGTGCCAGCAGGGCTACAGCCACCGGGGAGCTGTTTTTT. Its protein product is CASRATATGELFF.

The chain couples TRBV2 to TRBJ2-2; 8 bases align to TRBD2. The length of the CDR3 is 16 residues. The ends lost 6 bases at V and 8 bases at J; junction bases unmatched: 14. The V gene's germline CDR1 is SNHLY and CDR2 FYNNEI. Here the CDR3 reads CASRSVPGLVPGELFF. The CDR3 nucleotides read TGTGCCAGCAGGTCCGTCCCGGGACTAGTTCCTGGGGAGCTGTTTTTT.

The chain uses TRBV2 and TRBJ1-2; the D is unclear. Germline loops: CDR1 SNHLY, CDR2 FYNNEI. CDR3 length equals 17 residues. The V gene lost 4 bases and the J gene lost 0 bases, with 18 bases spanning the gap. The CDR3 region is CASSAGGEPTTNYGYTF. The CDR3 region has the DNA TGTGCCAGCAGTGCGGGCGGGGAACCGACTACTAACTATGGCTACACCTTC.

The rearrangement links TRBV7-3 to TRBJ2-2; D remains ambiguous. This CDR3 contains 15 residues. Trimming cost V 0 bases and J 4 bases, with 9 bases left between them. The V gene's germline CDR1 is SGHTA and CDR2 FQGTGA. The CDR3 DNA reads TGTGCCAGCAGCTTAACGGGCGATAGCACCGGGGAGCTGTTTTTT. Translating gives CASSLTGDSTGELFF.

J is TRBJ2-3 and V is TRBV6-4; 7 bases fit TRBD2. This CDR3 has 16 residues. Germline assignment: CDR1 MRHNA and CDR2 SNTAGT. V trimming: 0 bases; J trimming: 2 bases; junction bases outside the gene matches: 5. The CDR3 nucleotides are TGTGCCAGCAGTGACTCTGAGGGAGGGCCCACAGATACGCAGTATTTT. This codes for CASSDSEGGPTDTQYF.

The chain has TRBV6-2 or TRBV6-3 and TRBJ2-3, with TRBD2 matching 13 bases. The CDR3 runs 17 residues. The trim removed 4 bases at V and 1 base at J, leaving 5 bases unmatched. Germline V lookup: CDR1 MNHEY, CDR2 SVGEGT. The CDR3 spells CASSFRLAGGGTDTQYF. Here the CDR3 DNA reads TGTGCCAGCAGTTTTAGACTAGCGGGAGGTGGCACAGATACGCAGTATTTT.

The V call is TRBV12-3 or TRBV12-4, the J call TRBJ1-2; a weak D match, TRBD1 (5 bases). CDR3 length: 13 residues. Between the trimmed V and J ends, which lost 6 bases and 6 bases, there was a span of 14 bases. CDR3 DNA sequence: TGTGCCAGCAGACCCCACGGGGGGGATGGCTACACCTTC. Its protein is CASRPHGGDGYTF.

The chain links TRBV6-5 to TRBJ2-2; 8 positions match TRBD2. Germline V CDR1 and CDR2: MNHEY, SVGAGI. CDR3 length: 15 residues. Germline trimming cut 6 bases from V and 4 bases from J; bases unmatched to any gene: 7. Written as DNA, the CDR3 is TGTGCCAGCAGCTCAGCGGGAGCGGGCACCGGGGAGCTGTTTTTT. Amino acid sequence: CASSSAGAGTGELFF.

The chain combines TRBV7-2 with TRBJ1-1; D unclear. The CDR3 is 13 amino acids. The germline V and J ends were trimmed by 3 bases and 6 bases, with 11 bases remaining between them. Germline CDR1 SGHTA, CDR2 FQGNSA. In DNA, the CDR3 is TGTGCCAGCAGCTTGGCATTATTCGCTGAAGCTTTCTTT. It yields the protein CASSLALFAEAFF.

The V gene is TRBV6-6, the J gene TRBJ1-1; 8 bases align to TRBD1. Looked up from germline, CDR1 is MNHNY and CDR2 is SVGAGI (reference sequence). The trim removed 4 bases at V and 7 bases at J, leaving 8 bases unmatched. This CDR3 contains 14 residues. The CDR3 spells CASSFGQGYGEAFF. The CDR3 bases are TGTGCCAGCAGTTTCGGACAGGGTTACGGTGAAGCTTTCTTT.

The chain recombines TRBV5-8 with TRBJ1-3; 8 bases line up with TRBD1. The germline V gene has CDR1 SGHTS and CDR2 YDEGEE. Germline trimming cut 4 bases from V and 2 bases from J; bases unmatched to any gene: 5. The CDR3 is 15 residues long. CDR3 bases: TGTGCCAGCAGCCTGGGGGACAGGACTGGAAACACCATATATTTT. It codes for CASSLGDRTGNTIYF. Filled out from reference TRBV5-8 and TRBJ1-3, the complete variable domain reads EAGVTQSPTHLIKTRGQQATLRCSPISGHTSVYWYQQALGLGLQFLLWYDEGEERNRGNFPPRFSGRQFPNYSSELNVNALELEDSALYLCASSLGDRTGNTIYFGEGSWLTVV.

The gene calls are TRBV30 and TRBJ1-5; D is possibly TRBD1 (6 bases). CDR1 GTSNPN and CDR2 SVGIG come from the germline V gene (reference sequence). The CDR3 spans 14 residues. The V end lost 0 bases, the J end lost 7 bases, and 13 bases lay between the germline ends. The DNA of the CDR3 is TGTGCCTGGAGTGTACGGGGGGCTGGGCAGCCCCAGCATTTT. Residues: CAWSVRGAGQPQHF. Together with reference TRBV30 and TRBJ1-5, the CDR3 gives the full variable domain: SQTIHQWPATLVQPVGSPLSLECTVEGTSNPNLYWYRQAAGRGLQLLFYSVGIGQISSEVPQNLSASRPQDRQFILSSKKLLLSDSGFYLCAWSVRGAGQPQHFGDGTRLSIL.

The chain links TRBV2 to TRBJ2-7; D gene ambiguous. The germline V and J ends were trimmed by 1 base and 1 base, with 8 bases remaining between them. The CDR3 sequence is 14 residues long. Per the germline V gene, CDR1 is SNHLY and CDR2 is FYNNEI. The DNA of the CDR3 is TGTGCCAGCAGTGAAGTAGCCTCTTCCTACGAGCAGTACTTC. Residues: CASSEVASSYEQYF.

This clone appeared once. J is TRBJ2-3 and V is TRBV15; TRBD2 agrees at 8 bases. Unmatched junction bases numbered 6, after V lost 4 bases and J lost 3 bases. The length of the CDR3 is 15 residues. Per the germline V gene, CDR1 is LNHNV and CDR2 is YYDKDF (reference sequence). The DNA for the CDR3 is TGTGCCACCAGCACTCGGACTAGCACGACAGATACGCAGTATTTT. It codes for CATSTRTSTTDTQYF.